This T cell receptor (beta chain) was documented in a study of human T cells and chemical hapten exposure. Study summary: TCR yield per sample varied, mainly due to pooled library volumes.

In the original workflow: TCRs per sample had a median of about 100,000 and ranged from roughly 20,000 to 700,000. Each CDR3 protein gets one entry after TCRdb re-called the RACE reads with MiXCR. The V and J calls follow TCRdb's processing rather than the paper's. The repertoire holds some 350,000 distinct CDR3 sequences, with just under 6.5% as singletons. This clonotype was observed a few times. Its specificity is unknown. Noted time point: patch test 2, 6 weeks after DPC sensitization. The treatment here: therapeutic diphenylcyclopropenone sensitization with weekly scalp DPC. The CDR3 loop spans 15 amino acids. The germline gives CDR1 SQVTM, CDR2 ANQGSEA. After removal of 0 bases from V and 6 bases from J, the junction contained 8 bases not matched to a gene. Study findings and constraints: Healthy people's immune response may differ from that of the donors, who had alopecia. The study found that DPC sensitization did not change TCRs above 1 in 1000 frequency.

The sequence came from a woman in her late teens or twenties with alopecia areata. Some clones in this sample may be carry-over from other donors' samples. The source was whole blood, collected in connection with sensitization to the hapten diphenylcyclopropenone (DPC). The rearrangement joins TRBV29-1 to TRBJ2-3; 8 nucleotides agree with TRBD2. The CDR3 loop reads CSVEDPGGASDTQYF. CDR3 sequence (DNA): TGCAGCGTTGAAGATCCCGGGGGGGCCTCGGATACGCAGTATTTT.